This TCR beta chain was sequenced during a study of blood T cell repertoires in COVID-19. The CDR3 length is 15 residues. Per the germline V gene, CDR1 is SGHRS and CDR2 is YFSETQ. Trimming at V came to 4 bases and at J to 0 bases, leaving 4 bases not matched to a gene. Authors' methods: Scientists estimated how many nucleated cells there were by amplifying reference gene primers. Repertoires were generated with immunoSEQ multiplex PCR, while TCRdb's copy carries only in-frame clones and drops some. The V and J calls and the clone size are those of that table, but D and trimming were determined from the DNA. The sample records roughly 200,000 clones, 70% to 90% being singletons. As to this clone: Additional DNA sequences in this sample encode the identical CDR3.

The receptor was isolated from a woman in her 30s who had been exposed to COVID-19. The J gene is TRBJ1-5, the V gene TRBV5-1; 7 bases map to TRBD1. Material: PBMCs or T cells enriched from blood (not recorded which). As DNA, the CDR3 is TGCGCCAGCAGCCCGACAGGGCATAGCAATCAGCCCCAGCATTTT. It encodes CASSPTGHSNQPQHF. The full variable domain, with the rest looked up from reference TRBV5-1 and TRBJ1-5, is KAGVTQTPRYLIKTRGQQVTLSCSPISGHRSVSWYQQTPGQGLQFLFEYFSETQRNKGNFPGRFSGRQFSNSRSEMNVSTLELGDSALYLCASSPTGHSNQPQHFGDGTRLSIL.